One and the same sample provided the 27 T cell receptor beta chains below, sequenced in a study of CD8+ T cells in alopecia areata listed by TCRdb under 2018. This specimen's time point label, per the study, means: baseline before oral tofacitinib. Preparation of the library involved the immunoSEQ multiplex PCR assay. For TCR sequencing, RNA was extracted from every sample and reverse transcribed into cDNA to serve as template. In its TCRdb copy, this immuneACCESS table keeps in-frame sequences only and misses some clones. Where compared with another copy, unresolved V genes explain less than half of these, and the others have no known cause. This sample lists more than 110,000 clones; around 58% were detected once. Nearly 6.5% of the sample goes to the ten largest clones. This sample comprised CD4+ T cells sorted from blood, obtained at week 0. Receptor source: a human donor with alopecia areata.

The chain has TRBV19 and TRBJ2-5, with unresolved D. The CDR3 is made up of 14 amino acids. From germline, CDR1 is LNHDA and CDR2 SQIVND (reference sequence). The germline V and J ends were trimmed by 3 bases and 1 base, with 9 bases remaining between them. This CDR3 is CASSITQTQETQYF. The CDR3 DNA is TGTGCCAGTAGTATCACACAGACCCAAGAGACCCAGTACTTC.

The genes are TRBV21-1 and TRBJ2-6; the tabulated D call, TRBD1, remains unverified against the DNA. TRBV21-1 is recorded as a pseudogene. The CDR3 has 21 amino acids. The DNA for the CDR3 is TGTGCCAGCAGCAAACCGAATAACCCGGGACAGGGTAGCTCTGGGGCCAACGTCCTGACTTTC. It yields the protein CASSKPNNPGQGSSGANVLTF.

The chain carries TRBV7-9 and TRBJ2-5, with TRBD1 matching 9 bases. V shed 5 bases and J 6 bases; nucleotides not matched to a gene: 7. CDR1 and CDR2 from the germline V gene are SEHNR and FQNEAQ (reference sequence). This CDR3 is built from 14 residues. The CDR3 spells CASSPGTGTKTQYF. In DNA, the CDR3 is TGTGCCAGCAGCCCCGGGACAGGGACGAAGACCCAGTACTTC. Based on the CDR3 plus reference TRBV7-9 and TRBJ2-5, the full variable domain is DTGVSQNPRHKITKRGQNVTFRCDPISEHNRLYWYRQTLGQGPEFLTYFQNEAQLEKSRLLSDRFSAERPKGSFSTLEIQRTEQGDSAMYLCASSPGTGTKTQYFGPGTRLLVL.

On this clone itself: Other nucleotide sequences in the sample specify the same CDR3. The V call is TRBV29-1, the J call TRBJ2-5, with a weak D call TRBD2 (5 bases). The germline gives CDR1 SQVTM, CDR2 ANQGSEA. Trimming cost V 0 bases and J 4 bases, with 9 bases left between them. The CDR3 extends over 13 amino acids. The CDR3 spells CSVEDLRGETQYF. CDR3 in DNA: TGCAGCGTTGAAGATCTTCGGGGAGAGACCCAGTACTTC.

The gene calls are TRBV7-9 and TRBJ1-1, with D unresolved. Deletions cut 2 bases from V and 4 bases from J, with 8 bases between. The CDR3 loop spans 13 amino acids. The germline CDR1 and CDR2 sequences are SEHNR and FQNEAQ (reference sequence). The CDR3: CASSLLATTEAFF. CDR3 coding DNA: TGTGCCAGCAGCTTACTAGCTACCACTGAAGCTTTCTTT.

The V and J genes are TRBV11-2 and TRBJ1-1; 8 bases map to TRBD1. After removal of 2 bases from V and 5 bases from J, the junction contained 4 bases not matched to a gene. CDR1 is SGHAT and CDR2 is FQNNGV in the germline V gene. This CDR3 spans 14 amino acids. CDR3 sequence: CASSLQGARTEAFF. As DNA, the CDR3 is TGTGCCAGCAGCTTACAGGGGGCGCGTACTGAAGCTTTCTTT. The complete variable domain, with remaining parts taken from reference TRBV11-2 and TRBJ1-1, reads EAGVAQSPRYKIIEKRQSVAFWCNPISGHATLYWYQQILGQGPKLLIQFQNNGVVDDSQLPKDRFSAERLKGVDSTLKIQPAKLEDSAVYLCASSLQGARTEAFFGQGTRLTVV.

This rearrangement joins TRBV11-2 to TRBJ2-7; 9 positions agree with TRBD2. V lost 3 bases to trimming and J lost 6 bases; unmatched junction nucleotides: 9. This CDR3 has 15 amino acids. Per the germline V gene, CDR1 is SGHAT and CDR2 is FQNNGV. CDR3 sequence reads: CASSFIGGGAAEQYF. CDR3 sequence (DNA): TGTGCCAGCAGCTTTATAGGCGGGGGGGCCGCCGAGCAGTACTTC. The entire variable domain, with the rest obtained from reference TRBV11-2 and TRBJ2-7, is as follows: EAGVAQSPRYKIIEKRQSVAFWCNPISGHATLYWYQQILGQGPKLLIQFQNNGVVDDSQLPKDRFSAERLKGVDSTLKIQPAKLEDSAVYLCASSFIGGGAAEQYFGPGTRLTVT.

This clone was seen a few times. The chain combines TRBV29-1 with TRBJ2-5; D unresolved. Germline V gene sequence: CDR1 SQVTM, CDR2 ANQGSEA. Deletions cut 2 bases from V and 2 bases from J, with 12 bases between. The CDR3 runs 14 residues. The CDR3 loop reads CSVEFSADQETQYF. DNA of the CDR3: TGCAGCGTTGAATTTTCGGCGGATCAAGAGACCCAGTACTTC.

The chain uses TRBV6-6 and TRBJ2-3, with D perhaps matching TRBD2 (5 bases). The CDR3 sequence is 15 residues long. V lost 6 bases, J lost 0 bases, and 13 bases lay in between. The germline V gene encodes CDR1 MNHNY and CDR2 SVGAGI (reference sequence). The chain's CDR3 is CASRPTGSSTDTQYF. The DNA for the CDR3 is TGTGCCAGCAGACCAACGGGGTCTAGCACAGATACGCAGTATTTT.

This clone was found a few times. Distinct nucleotide sequences in the sample also encode this CDR3. In DNA form, the CDR3 reads TGTGCCAGCTCACCCGGAACTGGGGCCAACGTCCTGACTTTC. The encoded protein is CASSPGTGANVLTF. The chain carries TRBV18 and TRBJ2-6; no firm D call. V was shortened by 3 bases and J by 2 bases, with 5 bases between the two germline ends. Germline V lookup: CDR1 KGHSH, CDR2 LQKENI. The CDR3 is made up of 14 amino acids. Combining the CDR3 with reference TRBV18 and TRBJ2-6 gives the whole variable domain NAGVMQNPRHLVRRRGQEARLRCSPMKGHSHVYWYRQLPEEGLKFMVYLQKENIIDESGMPKERFSAEFPKEGPSILRIQQVVRGDSAAYFCASSPGTGANVLTFGAGSRLTVL.

The rearrangement joins TRBV5-6 to TRBJ1-3; no reliable D call. V lost 2 bases to trimming and J lost 0 bases, with 6 bases between them. The CDR3 consists of 14 residues. The V gene's germline CDR1 is SGHDT and CDR2 YYEEEE. For the CDR3, the DNA is TGTGCCAGCAGCTTTTACAGCTCTGGAAACACCATATATTTT. It codes for CASSFYSSGNTIYF.

As to this clone: Different DNA sequences within this sample yield the same CDR3. The V gene is TRBV29-1, the J gene TRBJ1-1, with D maybe TRBD1 (5 bases). Germline V gene data show CDR1 as SQVTM and CDR2 as ANQGSEA. The CDR3 covers 12 residues. V dropped 5 bases and J dropped 1 base, with 8 bases sitting between them. This CDR3 reads CSVLGGNTEAFF. The CDR3 nucleotides read TGCAGCGTTCTTGGGGGGAACACTGAAGCTTTCTTT.

The J gene is TRBJ1-4, the V gene TRBV29-1; the D gene is possibly TRBD1 (6 bases). V dropped 4 bases and J dropped 6 bases, with 6 bases sitting between them. The CDR3 consists of 11 residues. Germline lookup yields CDR1 SQVTM and CDR2 ANQGSEA. The CDR3 protein is CSVGQDEKLFF. The CDR3 DNA follows: TGCAGCGTTGGACAGGATGAAAAACTGTTTTTT.

The rearrangement joins TRBV29-1 to TRBJ1-2; D might be TRBD1 (5 bases). The V gene lost 7 bases and the J gene lost 8 bases, with 20 bases spanning the gap. The germline CDR1 and CDR2 sequences are SQVTM and ANQGSEA. CDR3 length: 13 amino acids. The DNA of the CDR3 is TGCAGCGCCTCGAGCCGGGGACCAGGCGGCTACACCTTC. Amino acid sequence: CSASSRGPGGYTF.

The gene calls are TRBV25-1 and TRBJ2-3; D possibly corresponds to TRBD2 (6 bases). This CDR3 comprises 16 residues. Germline CDR1 and CDR2: MGHDK and SYGVNS. Trimming cost V 3 bases and J 2 bases, with 15 bases left between them. This CDR3 reads CASSDRAGSATDTQYF. CDR3 coding DNA: TGTGCCAGCAGTGATCGAGCGGGCAGCGCCACAGATACGCAGTATTTT.

This clone was counted a few times. The J gene is TRBJ2-1, the V gene TRBV29-1; D possibly corresponds to TRBD1 (5 bases). CDR3 length equals 14 residues. Germline V lookup: CDR1 SQVTM, CDR2 ANQGSEA. Trimming stripped 6 bases from V and 2 bases from J, with 14 bases between. This chain's CDR3 is CSVTRKDTYNEQFF. The CDR3 DNA follows: TGCAGCGTCACGAGGAAGGACACCTACAATGAGCAGTTCTTC.

V gene TRBV4-2 combines with J gene TRBJ1-1; D gene ambiguous. The CDR3 extends over 16 amino acids. Germline-derived CDR1 and CDR2 are LGHNA and YNFKEQ. Trimming pared 0 bases from V and 2 bases from J, leaving 13 bases between. Written as DNA, the CDR3 is TGTGCCAGCAGCCAAGATCGGACCGGGCAAAACACTGAAGCTTTCTTT. Protein: CASSQDRTGQNTEAFF.

On this clone itself: This specimen includes other DNA sequences encoding the same CDR3. The chain employs TRBV14 and TRBJ1-3; D gene uncertain. The V end was cut by 4 bases, the J end by 2 bases, with 3 bases between. This CDR3 has 12 residues. Per germline, CDR1 SGHDN and CDR2 FVKESK. This CDR3 is CASSPTGNTIYF. The CDR3 nucleotides read TGTGCCAGCAGCCCCACTGGAAACACCATATATTTT.

The V gene is TRBV4-2, the J gene TRBJ1-5; unclear D gene. Trimming took 1 base from V and 3 from J, leaving 10 bases between them. This CDR3 region has 15 residues. The germline gives CDR1 LGHNA, CDR2 YNFKEQ. CDR3 DNA sequence: TGTGCCAGCAGCCAAGTGGCAGGTGCCAATCAGCCCCAGCATTTT. This translates into CASSQVAGANQPQHF.

The chain recombines TRBV4-1 with TRBJ2-5; D is ambiguous. Looked up from germline, CDR1 is MGHRA and CDR2 is YSYEKL. This CDR3 has 17 amino acids. The germline V and J ends were trimmed by 1 base and 1 base, with 16 bases remaining between them. CDR3 DNA: TGCGCCAGCAGCCAAGGGGCCGGAGACATATTCCAAGAGACCCAGTACTTC. Its protein is CASSQGAGDIFQETQYF.

The genes are TRBV23-1 and TRBJ2-3; D gene unclear. TRBV23-1 is flagged as an ORF with uncertain function. This CDR3 comprises 15 residues. V was shortened by 0 bases and J by 2 bases, with 9 bases between the two germline ends. The CDR3: CASSQSRLVTDTQYF. Here the CDR3 DNA reads TGCGCCAGCAGTCAATCCCGCCTGGTCACAGATACGCAGTATTTT.

This clone appeared a few times. The V and J genes are TRBV4-2 and TRBJ1-5; D uncertain. There are 13 residues in the CDR3. Trimming took off 0 bases at V and 6 bases at J, with 6 bases between the two ends. Looked up from germline, CDR1 is LGHNA and CDR2 is YNFKEQ. For the CDR3, the DNA is TGTGCCAGCAGCCAAGATTTGGTTCAGCCCCAGCATTTT. It codes for CASSQDLVQPQHF.

This clone was seen only once. The chain recombines TRBV7-9 with TRBJ2-5, with D possibly TRBD2 on 5 matching bases. Trimming removed 5 bases at V and 9 bases at J, with 13 bases between. Germline V gene data show CDR1 as SEHNR and CDR2 as FQNEAQ (reference sequence). The CDR3 has 12 amino acids. CDR3 bases: TGTGCCAGCAGCCACCCTAGCTGGCCCCAGTACTTC. This gives the protein CASSHPSWPQYF.

The V call is TRBV2, the J call TRBJ1-5, with 7 bases matching TRBD1. This CDR3 region has 14 residues. CDR1 and CDR2 (germline): SNHLY, FYNNEI. With V trimmed by 5 bases and J by 3 bases, 4 bases remained unmatched. The CDR3 here is CASSSDRANQPQHF. The DNA for the CDR3 is TGTGCCAGCAGTAGTGACAGGGCCAATCAGCCCCAGCATTTT.

This clone occurred a few times. Other nucleotide sequences from this sample produce the same CDR3. The chain carries TRBV9 and TRBJ1-2; D not resolved. V lost 2 bases to trimming and J lost 2 bases, with 7 bases between them. Germline CDR1 SGDLS, CDR2 YYNGEE. The CDR3 spans 13 residues. This chain's CDR3 is CASSVGQNYGYTF. CDR3 bases: TGTGCCAGCAGCGTTGGTCAGAACTATGGCTACACCTTC.

This chain joins TRBV30 and TRBJ1-2; D unclear. Trimming pared 0 bases from V and 6 bases from J, leaving 8 bases between. The germline CDR1 and CDR2 sequences are GTSNPN and SVGIG (reference sequence). This CDR3 is built from 12 residues. The CDR3 DNA sequence: TGTGCCTGGAGTGTAATTGGTGATGGCTACACCTTC. Protein sequence: CAWSVIGDGYTF. The full variable domain, completed using reference TRBV30 and TRBJ1-2, is SQTIHQWPATLVQPVGSPLSLECTVEGTSNPNLYWYRQAAGRGLQLLFYSVGIGQISSEVPQNLSASRPQDRQFILSSKKLLLSDSGFYLCAWSVIGDGYTFGSGTRLTVV.

The chain joins TRBV29-1 to TRBJ1-2; D is uncertain. V lost 1 base and J lost 1, with 7 bases in between. The CDR3 runs 13 residues. CDR1 is SQVTM, CDR2 ANQGSEA, per germline. The CDR3 spells CSVEGGDNYGYTF. The CDR3, as DNA: TGCAGCGTTGAAGGGGGAGATAACTATGGCTACACCTTC.